The T cell receptor (beta chain) described here comes from a study of post-analysis software for immune sequencing data. At the level of the study: Several disease courses (relapsing-remitting, secondary progressive and progressive-relapsing) of multiple sclerosis were included. Study findings and constraints: There was significantly lower normalized Chao1 diversity in multiple sclerosis patients than in controls. Analysis by F measure revealed that same-batch samples clustered strongly together. Roughly five TRBV segments were more frequent in patients than controls; TRBV5-6, TRBV5-1 and TRBV20-1 belonged to this group.

cDNA libraries for TCR beta contained unique molecular identifiers. Between roughly 1 and 11 million T cells gave rise to roughly 0.5 million cDNA molecules. A single record per CDR3 protein comes from TCRdb applying MiXCR to the PCR reads. The sample has 750,000 to 900,000 distinct CDR3 sequences; just over 45% are singletons. With regard to this clonotype: As yet, its antigen is unknown.

The CDR3 extends over 16 amino acids. V was shortened by 0 bases and J by 0 bases, with 10 bases between the two germline ends. Germline-derived CDR1 and CDR2 are SGDLS and YYNGEE. The rearrangement links TRBV9 to TRBJ2-1, with D unresolved. The clonotype originates from a girl between 5 and 17 years old with multiple sclerosis. Sequenced input: blood. The CDR3 loop is CASSVVSWSSYNEQFF. For the CDR3, the DNA is TGTGCCAGCAGCGTAGTTTCCTGGAGCTCCTACAATGAGCAGTTCTTC. Full variable domain (rest looked up from reference TRBV9 and TRBJ2-1): DSGVTQTPKHLITATGQRVTLRCSPRSGDLSVYWYQQSLDQGLQFLIQYYNGEERAKGNILERFSAQQFPDLHSELNLSSLELGDSALYFCASSVVSWSSYNEQFFGPGTRLTVL.